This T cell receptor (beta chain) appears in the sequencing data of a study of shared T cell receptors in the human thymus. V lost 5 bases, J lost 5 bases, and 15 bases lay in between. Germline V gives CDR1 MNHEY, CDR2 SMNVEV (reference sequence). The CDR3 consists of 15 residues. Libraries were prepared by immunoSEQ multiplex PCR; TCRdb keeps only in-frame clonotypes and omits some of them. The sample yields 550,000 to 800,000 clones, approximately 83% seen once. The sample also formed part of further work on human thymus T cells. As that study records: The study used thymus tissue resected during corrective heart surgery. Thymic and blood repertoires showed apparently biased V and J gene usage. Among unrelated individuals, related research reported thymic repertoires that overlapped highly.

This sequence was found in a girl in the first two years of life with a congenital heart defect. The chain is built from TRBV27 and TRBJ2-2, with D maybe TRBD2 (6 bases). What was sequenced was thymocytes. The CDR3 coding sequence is TGTGCCAGCAGTGGGGGGACCTCCGGGACCGGGGAGCTGTTTTTT. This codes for CASSGGTSGTGELFF.